This passage covers 12 T cell receptor beta chains from one sample sequenced in a study of T-cell reconstitution after alpha-beta-depleted transplantation in children. It was with unique molecular identifiers that the TCRbeta library was prepared. TCRdb called the PCR reads again in MiXCR, with one record for every CDR3 protein. The data show about 460,000 distinct CDR3 sequences, approximately 10% seen once. This sample comprised PBMCs, mostly from graft donor cells, obtained 180 days after TCRalphabeta/CD19-depleted stem cell transplant. The source of these receptors is a female patient younger than 10 who had a stem cell transplant for aplastic anemia, so the T cells may come from the graft donor.

This clonotype has just a few counts. CDR3 loop: CASSLDALLAGANYEQYV. The CDR3 region has the DNA TGTGCCAGCAGCCTCGACGCCCTCCTAGCGGGAGCCAACTACGAGCAGTACGTC. This chain joins TRBV3-1 and TRBJ2-7, with TRBD2 identical over 10 bases. In germline, CDR1 is LGHDT, CDR2 YNNKEL (reference sequence). This CDR3 region has 18 residues. The V segment lost 4 bases and the J segment 3 bases; nucleotides outside the gene matches: 15.

V gene TRBV6-2 or TRBV6-3 combines with J gene TRBJ1-5; D perhaps matches TRBD1 (6 bases). Trimming cost V 5 bases and J 5 bases, with 22 bases left between them. Germline CDR1 and CDR2: MNHEY and SVGEGT. CDR3 length equals 17 residues. The DNA of the CDR3 is TGTGCCAGCAGTCGGGAAATACAGGGACTTCGCGATCAGCCCCAGCATTTT. Its protein product is CASSREIQGLRDQPQHF.

This clonotype was detected only once. This chain uses TRBV12-3 or TRBV12-4 with TRBJ1-6, with 9 bases fitting TRBD1. The junction had 11 bases not matched to a gene; V was cut back by 10 bases and J by 10 bases. This CDR3 contains 14 residues. The CDR3 coding sequence is TGTGCCACCCAACAGGGGGCTCGGCCCTCACCCCTCCACTTT. As protein: CATQQGARPSPLHF.

This clonotype was recorded once. This chain uses TRBV19 with TRBJ2-7, with 10 nucleotides matching TRBD2. The CDR3 covers 18 residues. Unmatched junction bases numbered 10, after V lost 0 bases and J lost 2 bases. Per germline, CDR1 LNHDA and CDR2 SQIVND (reference sequence). CDR3 sequence: CASSIDLLAGVGPYEQYV. CDR3 sequence (DNA): TGTGCCAGTAGTATAGATCTCCTAGCGGGAGTCGGGCCCTACGAGCAGTACGTC.

This clonotype has only a few counts. In nucleotides, the CDR3 is TGTGCCAGCAGCGGCACCAGGTTACCCCTACACGAGACCCAGTACTTC. It encodes CASSGTRLPLHETQYF. The chain joins TRBV7-9 to TRBJ2-5; D is undetermined. The V gene's germline CDR1 is SEHNR and CDR2 FQNEAQ (reference sequence). The CDR3 consists of 16 residues. Trimming cost V 5 bases and J 5 bases, with 21 bases left between them.

This clonotype was observed a handful of times. The V gene is TRBV28, the J gene TRBJ1-2; TRBD1 is a possible D gene (5 bases). V was trimmed by 6 bases and J by 4 bases, leaving 12 bases between them. CDR3 length: 13 amino acids. Germline CDR1 is MDHEN and CDR2 is SYDVKM. The CDR3 here is CASRLQGPYGYTF. The CDR3, as DNA: TGTGCCAGCAGGCTCCAGGGTCCCTATGGCTACACCTTC.

The chain couples TRBV14 to TRBJ2-3; 9 nucleotides agree with TRBD2. The CDR3 consists of 13 residues. V was pared by 0 bases and J by 8 bases, with 0 bases of the junction left unmatched. CDR1 and CDR2 from the germline V gene are SGHDN and FVKESK. Here the CDR3 DNA reads TGTGCCAGCAGCCAAGAACTAGCGGGTACGCAGTATTTT. Its protein product is CASSQELAGTQYF.

This clonotype was seen a handful of times. The rearrangement uses TRBV5-6 and TRBJ2-7; TRBD2 aligns across 10 bases. CDR1 SGHDT and CDR2 YYEEEE come from the germline V gene. V gave up 4 bases and J gave up 7 bases; unmatched junction bases: 11. This CDR3 is built from 15 residues. The CDR3 DNA is TGTGCCAGCAGCCCCCAAGCGGGAGGGCCGGGGGAGCAGTACTTC. Translated, it gives CASSPQAGGPGEQYF.

The chain uses TRBV10-3 and TRBJ1-5; the D gene is possibly TRBD1 (6 bases). The length of the CDR3 is 14 residues. Germline V CDR1 and CDR2: ENHRY, SYGVKD. V shed 2 bases and J shed 6 bases, with 11 bases lying between them. CDR3 sequence reads: CAISETGRRQPQHF. CDR3 nucleotides: TGTGCCATCAGTGAGACAGGGAGGCGTCAGCCCCAGCATTTT.

The V gene is TRBV27, the J gene TRBJ2-3; no definite D call. The V gene's germline CDR1 is MNHEY and CDR2 SMNVEV (reference sequence). V lost 4 bases and J lost 0, with 5 bases in between. The CDR3 is 13 amino acids. The CDR3 bases are TGTGCCAGCAGTTCATTGAGCACAGATACGCAGTATTTT. Translating gives CASSSLSTDTQYF.

This clonotype was found a few times. The chain links TRBV28 to TRBJ1-2; TRBD1 might be the D (5 bases). This CDR3 comprises 14 residues. Trimming took off 3 bases at V and 3 bases at J, with 11 bases between the two ends. In germline, CDR1 is MDHEN, CDR2 SYDVKM. The CDR3 nucleotides read TGTGCCAGCAGTTTCCGGGGGAAGGACTATGGCTACACCTTC. Protein product: CASSFRGKDYGYTF.

This chain uses TRBV20-1 with TRBJ1-5; a possible D gene is TRBD1 (5 bases). This CDR3 is 16 amino acids long. Germline CDR1 reads DFQATT; CDR2 reads SNEGSKA (reference sequence). Trimming removed 5 bases from V and 1 base from J, with 18 bases in between. CDR3 nucleotide sequence: TGCAGTGCTCGGCGGAGGGGCAGGCTCAGCAATCAGCCCCAGCATTTT. It encodes CSARRRGRLSNQPQHF.